Below are 30 T cell receptor beta chains sequenced from a single sample in a study of blood T cell repertoires in COVID-19. Repertoires were generated with immunoSEQ multiplex PCR, while TCRdb's copy carries only in-frame clones and drops some. There are roughly 30,000 clones in the sample; 85% to 90% occur only once, and under 30% lies in the top ten. Sequences were obtained from peripheral blood. The source is a man older than 75 with acute or convalescent COVID-19.

The rearrangement uses TRBV3-1 (or the pseudogene TRBV3-2) and TRBJ2-5, with unresolved D. The CDR3 is 12 residues long. The V end was cut by 2 bases, the J end by 2 bases, with 3 bases between. Germline CDR1 is LGHDT and CDR2 is YNNKEL (reference sequence). The CDR3 sequence: CASSQPQETQYF. In DNA form, the CDR3 reads TGTGCCAGCAGCCAACCACAAGAGACCCAGTACTTC.

The rearrangement joins TRBV30 to TRBJ1-1, with D perhaps matching TRBD1 (6 bases). This CDR3 spans 14 amino acids. Germline V gives CDR1 GTSNPN, CDR2 SVGIG (reference sequence). Trimming removed 0 bases at V and 3 bases at J, with 11 bases between. This chain's CDR3 is CAWSVTGRDTEAFF. CDR3 nucleotide sequence: TGTGCCTGGAGTGTAACAGGGAGGGACACTGAAGCTTTCTTT.

The chain employs TRBV19 and TRBJ1-1, with a possible D match to TRBD1 (5 bases). Germline V lookup: CDR1 LNHDA, CDR2 SQIVND (reference sequence). V was cut by 7 bases and J by 11 bases, with 20 bases left in between. This CDR3 region has 13 residues. CDR3 loop: CASTPDTSKGAFF. CDR3 nucleotides: TGTGCCAGTACCCCGGACACCTCGAAGGGGGCTTTCTTT. Based on the CDR3 plus reference TRBV19 and TRBJ1-1, the full variable domain is DGGITQSPKYLFRKEGQNVTLSCEQNLNHDAMYWYRQDPGQGLRLIYYSQIVNDFQKGDIAEGYSVSREKKESFPLTVTSAQKNPTAFYLCASTPDTSKGAFFGQGTRLTVV.

This clone was seen only once. The chain carries TRBV11-2 and TRBJ1-3; 7 bases align to TRBD1. The CDR3 is 14 amino acids. V was clipped by 5 bases and J by 8 bases; unmatched bases: 9. The germline V gene has CDR1 SGHAT and CDR2 FQNNGV. In DNA form, the CDR3 reads TGTGCCAGCAGCCGTAGTGGGACAGAGGACACCATATATTTT. Translated: CASSRSGTEDTIYF.

The V call is TRBV19, the J call TRBJ2-7; TRBD2 matches at 8 bases. The CDR3 runs to 15 residues. From germline, CDR1 is LNHDA and CDR2 SQIVND (reference sequence). The V segment lost 7 bases and the J segment 6 bases; nucleotides outside the gene matches: 14. CDR3 protein: CASTVGGAGVGEQYF. CDR3 bases: TGTGCCAGTACCGTCGGGGGAGCGGGAGTCGGCGAGCAGTACTTC.

This sequence joins TRBV5-1 and TRBJ2-1, with D possibly matching TRBD2 (5 bases). The CDR3 has 16 residues. The V and J ends lost 4 bases and 1 base respectively, with 15 bases between them. Looked up from germline, CDR1 is SGHRS and CDR2 is YFSETQ. As DNA, the CDR3 is TGCGCCAGCAGCCAACGCCACGGGGTGTCCTACAATGAGCAGTTCTTC. It translates to CASSQRHGVSYNEQFF. The variable domain in full, completed from reference TRBV5-1 and TRBJ2-1, reads KAGVTQTPRYLIKTRGQQVTLSCSPISGHRSVSWYQQTPGQGLQFLFEYFSETQRNKGNFPGRFSGRQFSNSRSEMNVSTLELGDSALYLCASSQRHGVSYNEQFFGPGTRLTVL.

This clone is deemed medium-sized (0.01 to 0.1%). CDR3: CAIRARDRGVGELFF. CDR3 DNA sequence: TGTGCCATCCGCGCCAGGGACAGGGGCGTCGGGGAGCTGTTTTTT. This chain uses TRBV10-3 with TRBJ2-2; 10 nucleotides agree with TRBD1. The junction had 10 bases not matched to a gene; V was cut back by 8 bases and J by 7 bases. There are 15 residues in the CDR3. CDR1 is ENHRY, CDR2 SYGVKD, per germline.

V is TRBV2 and J is TRBJ1-4; 7 bases agree with TRBD1. Germline CDR1 and CDR2: SNHLY and FYNNEI. The J segment lost 6 bases and the V segment lost 7 bases, leaving 8 bases of the junction unmatched. The CDR3 spans 14 residues. The CDR3 bases are TGTGCCAGCAAGGAGGGGGCAGGGGATGAAAAACTGTTTTTT. Protein: CASKEGAGDEKLFF.

The rearrangement joins TRBV5-1 to TRBJ2-2, with D unresolved. This CDR3 contains 16 residues. V lost 3 bases and J lost 5, with 17 bases in between. Germline V lookup: CDR1 SGHRS, CDR2 YFSETQ. The CDR3 protein is CASSSSTFTITGELFF. The CDR3 bases are TGCGCCAGCAGCTCCTCTACTTTTACCATAACCGGGGAGCTGTTTTTT.

This clone has only a few counts. The CDR3: CASSTSGGVEKLFF. The CDR3 coding sequence is TGTGCCAGTAGTACCTCAGGGGGCGTTGAAAAACTGTTTTTT. The gene calls are TRBV19 and TRBJ1-4; TRBD1 agrees at 8 bases. The CDR3 runs to 14 residues. V dropped 4 bases and J dropped 7; count of bases not matched to a gene: 5. Germline CDR1 and CDR2: LNHDA and SQIVND (reference sequence).

The chain combines TRBV2 with TRBJ2-7, with 7 positions matching TRBD1. The CDR3 is 12 residues long. In germline, CDR1 is SNHLY, CDR2 FYNNEI. V lost 6 bases and J lost 4; bases outside the gene matches: 3. The CDR3 bases are TGTGCCAGCAGGGACAGGTCTTACGAGCAGTACTTC. It codes for CASRDRSYEQYF.

This clone was detected only a few times. CDR3 nucleotide sequence: TGCGCCAGCCTTTTGGGGGCAAGCGGGAATAACAATGAGCAGTTCTTC. This codes for CASLLGASGNNNEQFF. The V call is TRBV5-1, the J call TRBJ2-1; perhaps TRBD2 as D (7 bases). In germline, CDR1 is SGHRS, CDR2 YFSETQ. The ends were cut back, 7 bases at V and 5 bases at J, with 22 bases in the middle. The CDR3 has 16 residues.

This sequence joins TRBV18 and TRBJ1-3, with D perhaps matching TRBD1 (6 bases). Trimming removed 2 bases at V and 0 bases at J, with 11 bases between. CDR3 length: 16 amino acids. The germline gives CDR1 KGHSH, CDR2 LQKENI. CDR3 nucleotide sequence: TGTGCCAGCTCACCAAACAGGGAAAACTCTGGAAACACCATATATTTT. Residues: CASSPNRENSGNTIYF.

The chain is built from TRBV5-4 and TRBJ2-2; 13 bases are shared with TRBD2. The V gene end was trimmed by 5 bases and the J gene end by 6 bases; junction bases not matched to a gene: 13. Germline CDR1 SGHNT, CDR2 YYREEE (reference sequence). The CDR3 loop spans 18 amino acids. CDR3 region: CASSPGLAGESSAGELFF. CDR3 DNA: TGTGCCAGCAGTCCCGGACTAGCGGGAGAATCGTCTGCCGGGGAGCTGTTTTTT.

V gene TRBV10-3 combines with J gene TRBJ2-7; D might be TRBD2 (9 bases). CDR1 and CDR2 (germline): ENHRY, SYGVKD. The ends were cut back, 11 bases at V and 3 bases at J, with 32 bases in the middle. The CDR3 spans 18 residues. CDR3 sequence (DNA): TGTGCCGCCGGGCAGGGGGCGCTTCCGGCTAGCGGGATCTACGAGCAGTACTTC. Translated: CAAGQGALPASGIYEQYF.

V gene TRBV28 combines with J gene TRBJ1-6, with TRBD1 identical over 10 bases. The V and J ends lost 6 bases and 9 bases, in that order; junction bases with no gene match: 8. Per the germline V gene, CDR1 is MDHEN and CDR2 is SYDVKM. This CDR3 spans 15 amino acids. This CDR3 is CASRVGTGDFSPLHF. Written as DNA, the CDR3 is TGTGCCAGCAGGGTCGGGACAGGGGATTTTTCACCCCTCCACTTT.

The table lists this clone with a count of one. The chain combines TRBV25-1 with TRBJ2-1; a possible D gene is TRBD1 (6 bases). The CDR3 runs 16 residues. V shed 2 bases and J shed 0 bases, with 11 bases lying between them. Germline CDR1 is MGHDK and CDR2 is SYGVNS. CDR3 DNA sequence: TGTGCCAGCAGTGAACGAACAGGGAGCTCCTACAATGAGCAGTTCTTC. It specifies CASSERTGSSYNEQFF.

This clone was seen only a few times. The V gene is TRBV10-3, the J gene TRBJ1-2; 9 bases map to TRBD1. V shed 8 bases and J 6 bases; nucleotides not matched to a gene: 4. CDR3 length: 12 amino acids. Germline CDR1 ENHRY, CDR2 SYGVKD. The CDR3 loop is CAIRDRADGYTF. In nucleotides, the CDR3 is TGTGCCATCCGGGACAGGGCTGATGGCTACACCTTC.

The chain recombines TRBV11-2 with TRBJ1-1, with 7 bases aligning to TRBD1. In germline, CDR1 is SGHAT, CDR2 FQNNGV. The V gene end was trimmed by 5 bases and the J gene end by 4 bases; junction bases not matched to a gene: 10. The CDR3 spans 15 residues. CDR3 region: CASSPHGQGGTEAFF. In nucleotides, the CDR3 is TGTGCCAGCAGCCCTCATGGGCAGGGGGGCACTGAAGCTTTCTTT.

The CDR3, as DNA: TGTGCCAGCAGCCTGCGCAGGCAGGGGGCATCCTACAATGAGCAGTTCTTC. Translating gives CASSLRRQGASYNEQFF. The V and J genes are TRBV5-4 and TRBJ2-1, with 8 bases identical to TRBD1. The CDR3 covers 17 residues. V gave up 4 bases and J gave up 1 base; unmatched junction bases: 10. CDR1 SGHNT and CDR2 YYREEE come from the germline V gene (reference sequence).

This chain links TRBV10-1 with TRBJ2-5, with TRBD2 matching 9 bases. The CDR3 runs 16 residues. Germline assignment: CDR1 WNHNN and CDR2 SYGVQD (reference sequence). The J segment lost 5 bases and the V segment lost 2 bases, leaving 9 bases of the junction unmatched. The CDR3 region has the DNA TGCGCCAGCAGTGAGCTCGGGCTAGCGGGAAGCGAGACCCAGTACTTC. It is translated as CASSELGLAGSETQYF.

The genes are TRBV30 and TRBJ2-7; TRBD1 agrees at 7 bases. V was clipped by 2 bases and J by 7 bases; unmatched bases: 14. Germline CDR1 is GTSNPN and CDR2 is SVGIG (reference sequence). The length of the CDR3 is 15 residues. CDR3 DNA: TGTGCCTGGAGTCCCGGGACAGCCCTAGGTGGGGAGCAGTACTTC. This translates into CAWSPGTALGGEQYF.

The chain couples TRBV19 to TRBJ1-1, with D maybe TRBD1 (6 bases). V was shortened by 6 bases and J by 7 bases, with 15 bases between the two germline ends. The CDR3 consists of 13 residues. The germline gives CDR1 LNHDA, CDR2 SQIVND (reference sequence). This CDR3 reads CASRWGGVGEAFF. In DNA form, the CDR3 reads TGTGCCAGTAGATGGGGGGGCGTCGGTGAAGCTTTCTTT.

V and J are TRBV5-6 and TRBJ2-1, with 7 bases fitting TRBD2. The germline gives CDR1 SGHDT, CDR2 YYEEEE. V lost 4 bases, J lost 14 bases, and 12 bases stayed unmatched. The length of the CDR3 is 13 residues. CDR3 region: CASSTPSGNWEFF. The CDR3 nucleotides read TGTGCCAGCAGCACTCCTAGCGGAAATTGGGAGTTCTTC.

This clone was seen just once. The chain has TRBV6-5 and TRBJ1-1; D remains ambiguous. CDR1 MNHEY and CDR2 SVGAGI come from the germline V gene. With 7 bases removed from V and 0 bases from J, the gap between germline ends came to 9 bases. The CDR3 runs to 13 residues. This chain's CDR3 is CASTRRVNTEAFF. CDR3 coding DNA: TGTGCCAGCACGCGGAGGGTGAACACTGAAGCTTTCTTT.

The J gene is TRBJ2-1, the V gene TRBV7-9; 12 bases are a match to TRBD2. The CDR3 covers 16 residues. With 4 bases clipped from V and 5 bases from J, the junction kept 6 bases outside the gene matches. Germline CDR1 and CDR2: SEHNR and FQNEAQ (reference sequence). As DNA, the CDR3 is TGTGCCAGCAGCTCCTCTAGCGGGAGGGCCGACAATGAGCAGTTCTTC. Its protein product is CASSSSSGRADNEQFF.

The chain combines TRBV7-9 with TRBJ2-2; 8 nucleotides agree with TRBD2. Germline values: CDR1 SEHNR, CDR2 FQNEAQ (reference sequence). This CDR3 has 17 amino acids. Losses at the gene ends were 5 bases for V and 6 bases for J; bases not matched to a gene: 14. The CDR3, as DNA: TGTGCCAGCAGCCCCATGCCGGGACTAGAAATTCCCGGGGAGCTGTTTTTT. Protein: CASSPMPGLEIPGELFF.

The chain couples TRBV7-2 to TRBJ1-2; 10 bases match TRBD1. Germline V gene sequence: CDR1 SGHTA, CDR2 FQGNSA. V lost 5 bases, J lost 6 bases, and 3 bases stayed unmatched. The CDR3 loop spans 13 amino acids. In nucleotides, the CDR3 is TGTGCCAGCAGCGCCGGGACAGGGGATGGCTACACCTTC. Residues: CASSAGTGDGYTF. Variable domain in full (rest from reference TRBV7-2 and TRBJ1-2): GAGVSQSPSNKVTEKGKDVELRCDPISGHTALYWYRQSLGQGLEFLIYFQGNSAPDKSGLPSDRFSAERTGGSVSTLTIQRTQQEDSAVYLCASSAGTGDGYTFGSGTRLTVV.

This rearrangement joins TRBV7-2 to TRBJ2-3, with D perhaps matching TRBD2 (6 bases). V was trimmed by 2 bases and J by 5 bases, leaving 14 bases between them. Germline values: CDR1 SGHTA, CDR2 FQGNSA. This CDR3 region has 15 residues. CDR3 residues: CASSLRLAEGDTQYF. As DNA, the CDR3 is TGTGCCAGCAGCTTAAGGTTAGCGGAAGGAGATACGCAGTATTTT.

Regarding this clone: One end of the junction is discordant with germline, which a read error may explain. The CDR3: CASSSLDRIPDF. Written as DNA, the CDR3 is TGTGCCAGCAGCTCCCTGGACAGGATCCCGGACTTC. This chain joins TRBV11-2 and TRBJ2-5, with 7 bases fitting TRBD1. Germline values: CDR1 SGHAT, CDR2 FQNNGV. The CDR3 sequence is 12 residues long.